This is a list of T cell receptor beta chains from one sample in a study of blood T cell repertoires in COVID-19. Measured with immunoSEQ multiplex PCR; TCRdb has only the in-frame clones, and not every one. The sample includes 120,000 to 150,000 clones, around 82% seen only once; the top ten take around 8%. The sequenced sample consisted of peripheral blood. The origin of the receptors is a human donor in a cohort sampled during active COVID-19. Each CDR3 is given without its conserved first and last residue. Fields, in order: V gene, J gene, CDR3 protein.

TRBV27	TRBJ2-1	ASIGSGLYNEQF
TRBV4-1	TRBJ1-2	ASHGRGGALGYT
TRBV7-9	TRBJ1-3	ASSWDRASSGNTIY
TRBV19	TRBJ2-5	ASSVLRGDVTQY
TRBV4-2	TRBJ2-4	ASSQDDDRGELAKNIQY
TRBV28	TRBJ1-1	ASSTTDRGNTEAF
TRBV10-3	TRBJ1-6	AISETGSDSPLH
TRBV5-5	TRBJ1-3	ASSFFGTGAGNTIY
TRBV6-6	TRBJ2-1	ASSYPGQGSEQF
TRBV27	TRBJ2-1	ASSLNSGGWEQF
TRBV21-1	TRBJ2-6	ASSKAGPAEGTTYSGANVLT